The 25 T cell receptor beta chains below all came from one sample that was sequenced in a study of blood T cell repertoires in COVID-19. Profiling relied on immunoSEQ multiplex PCR, and the TCRdb table lists in-frame clones only, not all of them. The top ten hold approximately 12% of the sample, which has under 450,000 clones, around 89% seen once. The sample consisted of peripheral blood. The receptors were gathered from a woman between 45 and 60 years old with COVID-19, enrolled during active disease.

V and J are TRBV11-2 and TRBJ1-1; 8 bases match TRBD1. The CDR3 is 13 residues long. V lost 5 bases, J lost 4 bases, and 3 bases stayed unmatched. Germline CDR1 and CDR2: SGHAT and FQNNGV. The CDR3 sequence: CASSTTGGTEAFF. The CDR3 coding sequence is TGTGCCAGCAGCACTACAGGGGGCACTGAAGCTTTCTTT. The full variable domain, rest sourced from reference TRBV11-2 and TRBJ1-1, is EAGVAQSPRYKIIEKRQSVAFWCNPISGHATLYWYQQILGQGPKLLIQFQNNGVVDDSQLPKDRFSAERLKGVDSTLKIQPAKLEDSAVYLCASSTTGGTEAFFGQGTRLTVV.

V is TRBV10-3 and J is TRBJ1-1; no definite D call. Germline values: CDR1 ENHRY, CDR2 SYGVKD. Trimming left V 2 bases short and J 7 bases short, with 11 bases between. The CDR3 has 13 residues. The CDR3 is CAISEIGRDEAFF. CDR3 DNA: TGTGCCATCAGTGAGATCGGGAGGGATGAAGCTTTCTTT.

This clone came up once. This rearrangement joins TRBV24-1 to TRBJ2-1; TRBD1 aligns across 8 bases. The ends lost 3 bases at V and 7 bases at J; junction bases unmatched: 7. This CDR3 comprises 15 residues. The germline V gene has CDR1 KGHDR and CDR2 SFDVKD. CDR3 sequence: CATSDGQGNWNEQFF. CDR3 coding DNA: TGTGCCACCAGTGATGGACAGGGTAATTGGAATGAGCAGTTCTTC.

The chain has TRBV5-1 and TRBJ1-1; no definite D call. V was cut by 5 bases and J by 0 bases, with 11 bases left in between. Germline CDR1 reads SGHRS; CDR2 reads YFSETQ. This CDR3 has 14 residues. CDR3 DNA: TGCGCCAGCAGGAGAGAGGCTATGAACACTGAAGCTTTCTTT. Amino acids: CASRREAMNTEAFF.

The V call is TRBV5-4, the J call TRBJ2-7, with TRBD1 identical over 8 bases. CDR1 and CDR2 from the germline V gene are SGHNT and YYREEE (reference sequence). The CDR3 is 14 residues long. The trim removed 0 bases at V and 6 bases at J, leaving 5 bases unmatched. The CDR3 loop is CASSLAGQGGEQYF. DNA of the CDR3: TGTGCCAGCAGCTTGGCTGGACAGGGAGGCGAGCAGTACTTC.

The chain links TRBV13 to TRBJ2-3; D is possibly TRBD2 (6 bases). The CDR3 runs to 16 residues. CDR1 is PRHDT, CDR2 FYEKMQ, per germline (reference sequence). With 3 bases removed from V and 5 bases from J, the gap between germline ends came to 18 bases. In DNA form, the CDR3 reads TGTGCCAGCAGCTTCCCGACTAGTCACCCGGAAGATACGCAGTATTTT. Translated, it gives CASSFPTSHPEDTQYF.

The chain has TRBV10-3 and TRBJ1-1, with a tentative D call TRBD1 (5 bases). In germline, CDR1 is ENHRY, CDR2 SYGVKD. The CDR3 extends over 17 amino acids. Trimming took off 4 bases at V and 5 bases at J, with 23 bases between the two ends. CDR3 sequence (DNA): TGTGCCATCAGTGGGGGTGGGTTGTTTCAGGGCCAGACTGAAGCTTTCTTT. Translated, it gives CAISGGGLFQGQTEAFF.

The CDR3 is CASFQGTANTEAFF. The CDR3 region has the DNA TGCGCCAGCTTCCAAGGGACAGCGAACACTGAAGCTTTCTTT. V is TRBV5-1 and J is TRBJ1-1; 7 nucleotides match TRBD1. This CDR3 region has 14 residues. The V segment lost 7 bases and the J segment 1 base; nucleotides outside the gene matches: 7. Germline lookup yields CDR1 SGHRS and CDR2 YFSETQ.

The rearrangement uses TRBV4-1 and TRBJ1-1; D unresolved. Germline V gene sequence: CDR1 MGHRA, CDR2 YSYEKL. This CDR3 is built from 14 residues. With 3 bases removed from V and 5 bases from J, the gap between germline ends came to 13 bases. CDR3 protein: CASSHENPRTEAFF. The CDR3 coding sequence is TGCGCCAGCAGCCATGAAAACCCGAGGACTGAAGCTTTCTTT.

This chain links TRBV7-9 with TRBJ2-1, with D unresolved. V was clipped by 2 bases and J by 2 bases, with 16 bases between them. CDR1 and CDR2 from the germline V gene are SEHNR and FQNEAQ (reference sequence). This CDR3 comprises 17 residues. The CDR3 loop reads CASSLYPGDLTYNEQFF. The CDR3 DNA reads as TGTGCCAGCAGCTTATACCCTGGCGACTTGACCTACAATGAGCAGTTCTTC. The variable domain in full, completed from reference TRBV7-9 and TRBJ2-1, reads DTGVSQNPRHKITKRGQNVTFRCDPISEHNRLYWYRQTLGQGPEFLTYFQNEAQLEKSRLLSDRFSAERPKGSFSTLEIQRTEQGDSAMYLCASSLYPGDLTYNEQFFGPGTRLTVL.

The V gene is TRBV30, the J gene TRBJ1-2; tentatively, D is TRBD1 (5 bases). The CDR3 sequence is 14 residues long. Germline V gene data show CDR1 as GTSNPN and CDR2 as SVGIG (reference sequence). V lost 3 bases and J lost 1, with 12 bases in between. CDR3 amino acids: CAWSLGGGNYGYTF. In DNA form, the CDR3 reads TGTGCCTGGAGCCTTGGCGGGGGTAACTATGGCTACACCTTC. The variable domain in full, completed from reference TRBV30 and TRBJ1-2, reads SQTIHQWPATLVQPVGSPLSLECTVEGTSNPNLYWYRQAAGRGLQLLFYSVGIGQISSEVPQNLSASRPQDRQFILSSKKLLLSDSGFYLCAWSLGGGNYGYTFGSGTRLTVV.

V is TRBV11-2 and J is TRBJ1-1; 11 bases align to TRBD1. The CDR3 runs to 14 residues. Germline CDR1 reads SGHAT; CDR2 reads FQNNGV. With 5 bases clipped from V and 4 bases from J, the junction kept 3 bases outside the gene matches. DNA of the CDR3: TGTGCCAGCAGCCGAGGGACAGGGGGCACTGAAGCTTTCTTT. Translating gives CASSRGTGGTEAFF. The variable domain in full, with the rest retrieved from reference TRBV11-2 and TRBJ1-1, is EAGVAQSPRYKIIEKRQSVAFWCNPISGHATLYWYQQILGQGPKLLIQFQNNGVVDDSQLPKDRFSAERLKGVDSTLKIQPAKLEDSAVYLCASSRGTGGTEAFFGQGTRLTVV.

This chain uses TRBV6-1 with TRBJ2-2, with 7 bases identical to TRBD1. Looked up from germline, CDR1 is MNHNS and CDR2 is SASEGT. The CDR3 extends over 16 amino acids. After removal of 4 bases from V and 3 bases from J, the junction contained 8 bases not matched to a gene. This CDR3 is CASSGWQGVHTGELFF. The DNA for the CDR3 is TGTGCCAGCAGTGGGTGGCAGGGGGTACACACCGGGGAGCTGTTTTTT.

The V call is TRBV6-6, the J call TRBJ1-5; a weak D match, TRBD1 (6 bases). V was pared by 6 bases and J by 0 bases, with 9 bases between. In germline, CDR1 is MNHNY, CDR2 SVGAGI (reference sequence). The CDR3 is made up of 14 amino acids. CDR3 nucleotides: TGTGCCAGCAGGGCAGGGGCTAGCAATCAGCCCCAGCATTTT. Translation gives CASRAGASNQPQHF.

This chain joins TRBV12-3 or TRBV12-4 and TRBJ1-2; weak D call: TRBD1 (6 bases). The CDR3 loop spans 13 amino acids. V lost 5 bases, J lost 5 bases, and 12 bases lay in between. DNA for the CDR3: TGTGCCAGCAGTACTCAGGGGAAGTATGGCTACACCTTC. Protein: CASSTQGKYGYTF.

CDR3 amino acids: CAWSEAGDSPLHF. The CDR3 DNA sequence: TGTGCCTGGAGTGAGGCGGGGGATTCACCCCTCCACTTT. V is TRBV30 and J is TRBJ1-6; the D gene is possibly TRBD1 (5 bases). Germline V CDR1 and CDR2: GTSNPN, SVGIG (reference sequence). This CDR3 comprises 13 residues. V dropped 1 base and J dropped 8 bases, with 9 bases sitting between them.

This clone was recorded once. This sequence joins TRBV30 and TRBJ2-1; 8 nucleotides align to TRBD2. J gave up 6 bases and V 4 bases, and 8 bases lay outside the gene matches. Germline V gene data show CDR1 as GTSNPN and CDR2 as SVGIG (reference sequence). The CDR3 has 14 amino acids. The CDR3 DNA follows: TGTGCCTGGACGATGGGAGCGGGGGTCAATGAGCAGTTCTTC. Protein sequence: CAWTMGAGVNEQFF.

This rearrangement joins TRBV5-4 to TRBJ2-7, with D perhaps matching TRBD1 (6 bases). CDR1 is SGHNT, CDR2 YYREEE, per germline (reference sequence). This CDR3 is built from 13 residues. Trimming cost V 1 base and J 5 bases, with 10 bases left between them. The CDR3 sequence: CASSLYAGDEQYF. The CDR3 bases are TGTGCCAGCAGCTTGTATGCAGGGGACGAGCAGTACTTC. Complete variable domain (other parts from reference TRBV5-4 and TRBJ2-7): ETGVTQSPTHLIKTRGQQVTLRCSSQSGHNTVSWYQQALGQGPQFIFQYYREEENGRGNFPPRFSGLQFPNYSSELNVNALELDDSALYLCASSLYAGDEQYFGPGTRLTVT.

V and J are TRBV10-3 and TRBJ2-1, with TRBD2 matching 7 bases. There are 14 residues in the CDR3. Germline loops: CDR1 ENHRY, CDR2 SYGVKD. The ends lost 7 bases at V and 0 bases at J; junction bases unmatched: 3. The CDR3 here is CAIMGGSSYNEQFF. CDR3 bases: TGTGCCATCATGGGGGGGAGCTCCTACAATGAGCAGTTCTTC.

The chain uses TRBV18 and TRBJ2-7; D is uncertain. V lost 4 bases, J lost 2 bases, and 9 bases lay in between. This CDR3 spans 13 amino acids. Looked up from germline, CDR1 is KGHSH and CDR2 is LQKENI. The CDR3 nucleotides read TGTGCCAGCTCACAAAGGAGTACCTACGAGCAGTACTTC. Its protein product is CASSQRSTYEQYF.

CDR3 sequence: CASSLYREPGAEAFF. As DNA, the CDR3 is TGCGCCAGCAGCTTATATCGCGAGCCGGGGGCTGAAGCTTTCTTT. This rearrangement joins TRBV5-1 to TRBJ1-1, with TRBD1 as a possible D gene (5 bases). Germline V gene lookup returns CDR1 SGHRS and CDR2 YFSETQ. V lost 2 bases, J lost 6 bases, and 17 bases lay in between. The CDR3 covers 15 residues.

This rearrangement joins TRBV21-1 to TRBJ2-1; no check of the table's D call, TRBD1, against the DNA was made. TRBV21-1 represents a pseudogene. The CDR3 has 16 amino acids. The CDR3 loop is CASSERTGVSYNEQFF. For the CDR3, the DNA is TGTGCCAGCAGCGAGCGGACAGGGGTGTCCTACAATGAGCAGTTCTTC.

The V call is TRBV30, the J call TRBJ1-5, with 8 bases lining up with TRBD1. Per germline, CDR1 GTSNPN and CDR2 SVGIG (reference sequence). The CDR3 covers 12 residues. Germline trimming cut 5 bases from V and 7 bases from J; bases unmatched to any gene: 4. The CDR3, as DNA: TGTGCCTGGGGACAGGGAACACAGCCCCAGCATTTT. Translated: CAWGQGTQPQHF.

Comment on this clone: An end of the junction does not agree with germline; a read error may underlie this. The V call is TRBV3-1 (or the pseudogene TRBV3-2), the J call TRBJ1-1; possible D gene TRBD1, 5 bases. Germline CDR1 LGHDT, CDR2 YNNKEL (reference sequence). This CDR3 region has 15 residues. The CDR3 nucleotides read TGTGCCAGCAGACAAGACAGACTCCCGAACACTGAAGCTTTCTTT. It codes for CASRQDRLPNTEAFF.

This clone was seen just once. The chain joins TRBV5-1 to TRBJ1-2; TRBD1 matches at 8 bases. The V gene's germline CDR1 is SGHRS and CDR2 YFSETQ. The CDR3 spans 15 residues. With 4 bases clipped from V and 6 bases from J, the junction kept 11 bases outside the gene matches. CDR3 sequence (DNA): TGCGCCAGCAGCCAGGGGGCGGGTTCCAACGATGGCTACACCTTC. Its protein product is CASSQGAGSNDGYTF.